Shown below are 18 T cell receptor beta chains from a single sample sequenced in a study of cytomegalovirus exposure and HLA in healthy donors. The PCR made use of 60 Vbeta and 13 Jbeta primers. TCRdb's table, derived via immunoSEQ multiplex PCR, lists solely in-frame clones and lacks some. Of 130,000 or so clones in the sample, roughly 78% are singletons; the top ten hold around 5.8%. Material: PBMCs. All receptors come from a woman in her 40s in good health and CMV-seronegative.

This clone occurred a few times. The V call is TRBV28, the J call TRBJ1-3; 8 bases map to TRBD1. Trimming removed 8 bases from V and 1 base from J; junction bases left unmatched: 4. The CDR3 length is 14 residues. CDR1 is MDHEN and CDR2 is SYDVKM in the germline V gene. CDR3 region: CASGQGLSGNTIYF. The CDR3, as DNA: TGTGCCAGCGGACAGGGTTTATCTGGAAACACCATATATTTT.

V is TRBV10-3 and J is TRBJ2-1, with TRBD2 matching over 10 bases. The CDR3 loop spans 14 amino acids. Germline lookup yields CDR1 ENHRY and CDR2 SYGVKD. CDR3 DNA sequence: TGTGTTACGGCTCCGAGACTAGCGGGTAATGAGCAGTTCTTC. Translated: CVTAPRLAGNEQFF.

V gene TRBV7-3 combines with J gene TRBJ2-3, with 7 bases fitting TRBD1. The germline V gene encodes CDR1 SGHTA and CDR2 FQGTGA. After removal of 5 bases from V and 1 base from J, the junction contained 6 bases not matched to a gene. This CDR3 region has 15 residues. DNA of the CDR3: TGTGCCAGCAGCCTGACAGGGATGCGCACAGATACGCAGTATTTT. Protein: CASSLTGMRTDTQYF.

CDR3 sequence: CATARLRQETQYF. The CDR3 DNA follows: TGTGCCACCGCCCGACTTAGGCAAGAGACCCAGTACTTC. The chain uses TRBV2 and TRBJ2-5; D remains ambiguous. CDR3 length: 13 residues. Germline CDR1 is SNHLY and CDR2 is FYNNEI. The V gene lost 10 bases and the J gene lost 2 bases, with 14 bases spanning the gap.

This clone appeared once. This chain links TRBV29-1 with TRBJ2-5; TRBD2 agrees at 8 bases. This CDR3 is built from 11 residues. Trimming took 6 bases from V and 3 from J; bases not matched to a gene: 0. The V gene's germline CDR1 is SQVTM and CDR2 ANQGSEA. CDR3 nucleotide sequence: TGCAGCGTGGGACTAGAAGAGACCCAGTACTTC. Encoded protein: CSVGLEETQYF.

This chain connects TRBV4-2 to TRBJ2-7; no clear D. Germline V CDR1 and CDR2: LGHNA, YNFKEQ. V shed 1 base and J shed 0 bases, with 4 bases lying between them. CDR3 length equals 13 residues. The DNA of the CDR3 is TGTGCCAGCAGCCAAGGTTACTCCTACGAGCAGTACTTC. Its translation is CASSQGYSYEQYF.

Regarding this clone: The same CDR3 is also encoded by other DNA sequences in this sample. V is TRBV2 and J is TRBJ2-5; D gene ambiguous. The CDR3 has 11 residues. Trimming stripped 5 bases from V and 5 bases from J, with 6 bases between. From germline, CDR1 is SNHLY and CDR2 FYNNEI. CDR3 amino acids: CASSPRETQYF. In DNA, the CDR3 is TGTGCCAGCAGTCCCAGGGAGACCCAGTACTTC. The whole variable domain, filled in from reference TRBV2 and TRBJ2-5, reads EPEVTQTPSHQVTQMGQEVILRCVPISNHLYFYWYRQILGQKVEFLVSFYNNEISEKSEIFDDQFSVERPDGSNFTLKIRSTKLEDSAMYFCASSPRETQYFGPGTRLLVL.

V is TRBV5-1 and J is TRBJ2-5; the D is unclear. Germline CDR1 SGHRS, CDR2 YFSETQ. V was trimmed by 2 bases and J by 4 bases, leaving 9 bases between them. This CDR3 comprises 13 residues. The CDR3: CASSLDILETQYF. The CDR3 region has the DNA TGCGCCAGCAGCTTAGACATTTTAGAGACCCAGTACTTC.

A word on this clone: Its ends do not fully match the called genes, so a read error is possible. The V and J genes are TRBV5-3 and TRBJ2-4, with D possibly matching TRBD2 (5 bases). TRBV5-3 is an open reading frame whose function is uncertain. CDR3 length: 15 residues. Written as DNA, the CDR3 is TGTGCCAGAATCCGTCCCATTCTAGCCAAAAACAGTCAGTACTTC. Amino acids: CARIRPILAKNSQYF.

The chain joins TRBV28 to TRBJ2-7, with TRBD2 identical over 13 bases. Trimming removed 5 bases from V and 0 bases from J; junction bases left unmatched: 7. The CDR3 consists of 17 residues. Per germline, CDR1 MDHEN and CDR2 SYDVKM. CDR3 sequence (DNA): TGTGCCAGCAGTCTGCCGGGACTAGCGGGAATCTCCTACGAGCAGTACTTC. Amino acids: CASSLPGLAGISYEQYF.

This chain joins TRBV5-1 and TRBJ1-2; perhaps TRBD1 as D (6 bases). The CDR3 is 13 residues long. V lost 4 bases to trimming and J lost 4 bases, with 11 bases between them. Looked up from germline, CDR1 is SGHRS and CDR2 is YFSETQ. The CDR3 sequence is CASSPLQGYGYTF. CDR3 DNA: TGCGCCAGCAGCCCCCTACAGGGCTATGGCTACACCTTC.

DNA of the CDR3: TGCGCCAGCAGCCAAGGTTTTGGCGGAATTAACTACAATGAGCAGTTCTTC. It codes for CASSQGFGGINYNEQFF. The chain combines TRBV4-1 with TRBJ2-1; D gene ambiguous. V was cut by 1 base and J by 3 bases, with 16 bases left in between. The CDR3 loop spans 17 amino acids. Germline CDR1 is MGHRA and CDR2 is YSYEKL.

The gene calls are TRBV29-1 and TRBJ1-4; D not certain. From germline, CDR1 is SQVTM and CDR2 ANQGSEA. V was shortened by 5 bases and J by 4 bases, with 8 bases between the two germline ends. The CDR3 contains 12 residues. The DNA for the CDR3 is TGCAGCGTTTACACTATTAATGAAAAACTGTTTTTT. Its translation is CSVYTINEKLFF. The complete variable domain, with remaining parts taken from reference TRBV29-1 and TRBJ1-4, reads SAVISQKPSRDICQRGTSLTIQCQVDSQVTMMFWYRQQPGQSLTLIATANQGSEATYESGFVIDKFPISRPNLTFSTLTVSNMSPEDSSIYLCSVYTINEKLFFGSGTQLSVL.

The gene calls are TRBV7-8 and TRBJ2-7; 9 nucleotides agree with TRBD1. Germline values: CDR1 SGHVS, CDR2 FQNEAQ. The length of the CDR3 is 16 residues. V was pared by 5 bases and J by 4 bases, with 12 bases of the junction left unmatched. The CDR3 DNA is TGTGCCAGCAGCCCTACATTAGACAGGGGGAAGTACGAGCAGTACTTC. It translates to CASSPTLDRGKYEQYF.

V and J are TRBV18 and TRBJ2-3; the D is unclear. Trimming shortened V by 0 bases and J by 6 bases, and 13 bases separated the two germline ends. Germline V gene data show CDR1 as KGHSH and CDR2 as LQKENI. The CDR3 extends over 15 amino acids. CDR3 sequence (DNA): TGTGCCAGCTCACCACCGAGCGCGGCCGGGGATACGCAGTATTTT. Protein: CASSPPSAAGDTQYF. Looking up the rest from reference TRBV18 and TRBJ2-3 gives the full variable domain: NAGVMQNPRHLVRRRGQEARLRCSPMKGHSHVYWYRQLPEEGLKFMVYLQKENIIDESGMPKERFSAEFPKEGPSILRIQQVVRGDSAAYFCASSPPSAAGDTQYFGPGTRLTVL.

The rearrangement uses TRBV5-1 and TRBJ2-3; tentative D call: TRBD1 (6 bases). V lost 0 bases and J lost 5, with 10 bases in between. CDR1 and CDR2 from the germline V gene are SGHRS and YFSETQ. The CDR3 consists of 14 residues. The CDR3 region is CASSLGQEQDTQYF. CDR3 nucleotides: TGCGCCAGCAGCTTGGGACAGGAGCAAGATACGCAGTATTTT.

Notes on this clone: The junction and the germline gene differ at one end; a read error may be behind it. This chain uses TRBV27 with TRBJ2-4; D possibly corresponds to TRBD2 (6 bases). The CDR3 spans 14 residues. CDR1 and CDR2 from the germline V gene are MNHEY and SMNVEV (reference sequence). This CDR3 reads CASSERLGKNSQYF. The CDR3 bases are TGTGCCAGCAGTGAGCGACTAGGGAAAAACAGTCAGTACTTC.

The rearrangement joins TRBV11-3 to TRBJ2-1; TRBD1 matches 11 bases. The V gene's germline CDR1 is SGHNT and CDR2 YENEEA. The CDR3 length is 15 residues. After removal of 6 bases from V and 8 bases from J, the junction contained 9 bases not matched to a gene. Written as DNA, the CDR3 is TGTGCCAGCAGGAAGGGACAGGGGGTTGAGGATGAGCAGTTCTTC. It yields the protein CASRKGQGVEDEQFF.